This TCR beta chain was captured by sequencing in a study of blood T cell repertoires in COVID-19. Overall study context: Specimens from acute and convalescent COVID-19 originated in the United States, Italy and Spain. PBMCs, B-cell-depleted T cells, or T cells provided the cDNA or gDNA that made up the material.

The V end lost 5 bases, the J end lost 5 bases, and 13 bases lay between the germline ends. The CDR3 consists of 13 residues. The germline gives CDR1 SNHLY, CDR2 FYNNEI. Original processing methods: Researchers report that nucleated cell counts were estimated from reference gene primer amplification. TCRdb's copy holds only in-frame clones and misses some; the assay was immunoSEQ multiplex PCR. Clone size and V and J calls were adopted from that table, with D and trimming inferred from the DNA. The sample shows 55,000 to 80,000 clones, 75% to 90% of them seen only once. The TCR was taken from a man older than 75 with acute or convalescent COVID-19. Material for sequencing was peripheral blood. The chain uses TRBV2 and TRBJ2-7; D is ambiguous. The CDR3 nucleotides are TGTGCCAGCAGTCCCGACTCCGGCCACGAGCAGTACTTC. This codes for CASSPDSGHEQYF.